Sequencing of this T cell receptor (beta chain) was carried out in a study of cytomegalovirus exposure and HLA in healthy donors. About this clone: Antigen unknown.

The PCR ran on 60 Vbeta and 13 Jbeta primers. Assay: immunoSEQ multiplex PCR; the TCRdb copy retains only in-frame clones and omits some. The sample carries around 190,000 clones, 65% to 75% recorded once. This CDR3 spans 13 amino acids. CDR1 and CDR2 (germline): KGHSH, LQKENI. The J segment lost 8 bases and the V segment lost 4 bases, leaving 7 bases of the junction unmatched. Overall study findings and caveats: Accurate prediction of most subjects' HLA-A and HLA-B alleles from TCR beta sequences was reported. The authors listed 164 TCR beta chains as cytomegalovirus-associated. Most TCRs appeared rarely, but some public TCRs recurred in many donors. Cytomegalovirus status was reportedly diagnosed by the classifier with high sensitivity and specificity.

The V call is TRBV18, the J call TRBJ1-2; TRBD1 matches at 7 bases. The material sequenced was PBMCs. This receptor was taken from a young man in good health and CMV-seropositive. CDR3 residues: CASSLTGESGYTF. The CDR3 DNA follows: TGTGCCAGCTCACTAACAGGGGAATCGGGCTACACCTTC.